The 16 T cell receptor beta chains presented below share a single source sample, sequenced in a study of technical replicates of blood from a few donors. The data were produced by immunoSEQ multiplex PCR, yet TCRdb's version contains in-frame clones alone and is incomplete. The table has fewer than 70,000 clones, about 86% seen once; the top ten hold about 4.8%. The sample consisted of PBMCs. These receptor sequences come from a human donor in good health. Some clones in this sample may be carry-over from other donors' samples.

CDR3 region: CASSPGEGSYEQYF. The CDR3 DNA sequence: TGTGCCAGCTCACCAGGGGAGGGCTCCTACGAGCAGTACTTC. The chain carries TRBV18 and TRBJ2-7, with TRBD2 matching over 7 bases. CDR1 is KGHSH, CDR2 LQKENI, per germline. V shed 2 bases, J shed 0 bases, and the junction held 1 base outside the gene matches. The CDR3 loop spans 14 amino acids.

J is TRBJ2-7 and V is TRBV19, with D perhaps matching TRBD2 (5 bases). The CDR3 runs to 13 residues. CDR1 is LNHDA and CDR2 is SQIVND in the germline V gene (reference sequence). Trimming pared 9 bases from V and 3 bases from J, leaving 15 bases between. CDR3 protein: CASSLGRDYEQYF. The CDR3 DNA follows: TGTGCCAGCTCGCTCGGACGGGACTACGAGCAGTACTTC.

The V call is TRBV28, the J call TRBJ2-4; tentatively, D is TRBD1 (5 bases). Trimming cost V 2 bases and J 9 bases, with 14 bases left between them. This CDR3 is built from 14 residues. The germline CDR1 and CDR2 sequences are MDHEN and SYDVKM. In DNA, the CDR3 is TGTGCCAGCAGTTTACAGGGCTCAAAGGGCATTCAGTACTTC. Amino acid sequence: CASSLQGSKGIQYF. The full variable domain, completed using reference TRBV28 and TRBJ2-4, is DVKVTQSSRYLVKRTGEKVFLECVQDMDHENMFWYRQDPGLGLRLIYFSYDVKMKEKGDIPEGYSVSREKKERFSLILESASTNQTSMYLCASSLQGSKGIQYFGAGTRLSVL.

The V gene is TRBV4-2, the J gene TRBJ1-5; the match to TRBD1 covers 11 bases. V lost 3 bases and J lost 7; bases outside the gene matches: 5. This CDR3 has 15 amino acids. Germline V gene sequence: CDR1 LGHNA, CDR2 YNFKEQ. CDR3 in amino acids: CASSQRTGGWQPQHF. DNA of the CDR3: TGTGCCAGCAGCCAGAGGACAGGGGGCTGGCAGCCCCAGCATTTT.

This chain links TRBV18 with TRBJ2-4; TRBD2 aligns across 13 bases. Germline lookup yields CDR1 KGHSH and CDR2 LQKENI. The CDR3 extends over 18 amino acids. Trimming cost V 3 bases and J 0 bases; bases outside gene matches: 5. Written as DNA, the CDR3 is TGTGCCAGCTCACCCCAGGGACTAGCGGGATCAGCCAAAAACATTCAGTACTTC. The encoded protein is CASSPQGLAGSAKNIQYF.

The chain joins TRBV7-3 to TRBJ2-1; 7 bases map to TRBD2. Germline CDR1 SGHTA, CDR2 FQGTGA. V shed 5 bases, J shed 7 bases, and the junction held 8 bases outside the gene matches. The CDR3 totals 14 residues. The CDR3 region is CASSTDRRGNEQFF. DNA of the CDR3: TGTGCCAGCAGCACAGATAGGCGGGGGAATGAGCAGTTCTTC.

The chain combines TRBV10-3 with TRBJ2-3, with 7 bases aligning to TRBD1. Unmatched junction bases numbered 4, after V lost 6 bases and J lost 4 bases. The CDR3 spans 13 residues. The germline V gene has CDR1 ENHRY and CDR2 SYGVKD. The CDR3: CAISEGAADTQYF. CDR3 in DNA: TGTGCCATCAGCGAGGGGGCGGCAGATACGCAGTATTTT.

This clone showed up just once. This chain links TRBV10-3 with TRBJ1-5; unclear D gene. The germline gives CDR1 ENHRY, CDR2 SYGVKD. The length of the CDR3 is 15 residues. V lost 6 bases to trimming and J lost 0 bases, with 12 bases between them. The CDR3 loop is CAISQSAGSNQPQHF. The CDR3, as DNA: TGTGCCATCAGCCAGTCGGCAGGTAGCAATCAGCCCCAGCATTTT.

The V gene is TRBV20-1, the J gene TRBJ2-3; D perhaps matches TRBD2 (5 bases). V was shortened by 6 bases and J by 6 bases, with 10 bases between the two germline ends. The length of the CDR3 is 11 residues. Per germline, CDR1 DFQATT and CDR2 SNEGSKA (reference sequence). In DNA, the CDR3 is TGCAGTGCCCTCAGGAGGGATACGCAGTATTTT. Its protein is CSALRRDTQYF.

Written as DNA, the CDR3 is TGTGCCAGCAGTGTAGGAGGGGTTTCGGGGACAGATACGCAGTATTTT. This codes for CASSVGGVSGTDTQYF. This chain links TRBV2 with TRBJ2-3; perhaps TRBD2 as D (6 bases). The germline CDR1 and CDR2 sequences are SNHLY and FYNNEI. Trimming left V 4 bases short and J 3 bases short, with 17 bases between. The CDR3 loop spans 16 amino acids.

The chain uses TRBV2 and TRBJ2-2; 7 nucleotides match TRBD1. This CDR3 region has 14 residues. Germline CDR1 SNHLY, CDR2 FYNNEI. J lost 2 bases, V lost 10 bases, and 7 bases had no gene match. The CDR3 region has the DNA TGTGCCAACGGCCGGGACAGAAACACCGGGGAGCTGTTTTTT. Translating gives CANGRDRNTGELFF.

This sequence joins TRBV6-5 and TRBJ2-5; no firm D call. CDR1 and CDR2 from the germline V gene are MNHEY and SVGAGI. The CDR3 contains 13 residues. The ends were cut back, 8 bases at V and 4 bases at J, with 14 bases in the middle. The CDR3 nucleotides are TGTGCCAGCTTACGAGAGTCCGTAGAGACCCAGTACTTC. Translated, it gives CASLRESVETQYF.

This chain connects TRBV2 to TRBJ2-5, with a weak D call TRBD1 (6 bases). The CDR3 covers 14 residues. The germline V gene encodes CDR1 SNHLY and CDR2 FYNNEI. Trimming shortened V by 5 bases and J by 5 bases, and 15 bases separated the two germline ends. The CDR3 loop is CASSHRVSDETQYF. CDR3 DNA sequence: TGTGCCAGCAGTCACAGGGTATCCGATGAGACCCAGTACTTC. The full variable domain, rest sourced from reference TRBV2 and TRBJ2-5, is EPEVTQTPSHQVTQMGQEVILRCVPISNHLYFYWYRQILGQKVEFLVSFYNNEISEKSEIFDDQFSVERPDGSNFTLKIRSTKLEDSAMYFCASSHRVSDETQYFGPGTRLLVL.

The chain recombines TRBV6-6 with TRBJ2-7, with TRBD1 identical over 10 bases. Germline V lookup: CDR1 MNHNY, CDR2 SVGAGI (reference sequence). V gave up 0 bases and J gave up 6 bases; unmatched junction bases: 5. The CDR3 is made up of 15 amino acids. CDR3 region: CASSYSGTGVAEQYF. The CDR3 DNA reads TGTGCCAGCAGTTACTCCGGGACAGGGGTGGCCGAGCAGTACTTC.

This clone was detected only a few times. The rearrangement joins TRBV5-5 to TRBJ2-7; D unresolved. In germline, CDR1 is SGHKS, CDR2 YYEKEE (reference sequence). The CDR3 is 15 amino acids. Trimming removed 4 bases at V and 0 bases at J, with 14 bases between. This CDR3 reads CASSLALESSYEQYF. The DNA for the CDR3 is TGTGCCAGCAGCCTGGCATTGGAGAGCTCCTACGAGCAGTACTTC.

This clone showed up just a few times. V usage is TRBV18 and J usage is TRBJ1-1; D is possibly TRBD1 (6 bases). Germline loops: CDR1 KGHSH, CDR2 LQKENI. V lost 3 bases, J lost 5 bases, and 19 bases lay in between. This CDR3 is 16 amino acids long. The CDR3 spells CASSPTERQGSTEAFF. Here the CDR3 DNA reads TGTGCCAGCTCACCCACGGAACGCCAGGGGAGTACTGAAGCTTTCTTT.